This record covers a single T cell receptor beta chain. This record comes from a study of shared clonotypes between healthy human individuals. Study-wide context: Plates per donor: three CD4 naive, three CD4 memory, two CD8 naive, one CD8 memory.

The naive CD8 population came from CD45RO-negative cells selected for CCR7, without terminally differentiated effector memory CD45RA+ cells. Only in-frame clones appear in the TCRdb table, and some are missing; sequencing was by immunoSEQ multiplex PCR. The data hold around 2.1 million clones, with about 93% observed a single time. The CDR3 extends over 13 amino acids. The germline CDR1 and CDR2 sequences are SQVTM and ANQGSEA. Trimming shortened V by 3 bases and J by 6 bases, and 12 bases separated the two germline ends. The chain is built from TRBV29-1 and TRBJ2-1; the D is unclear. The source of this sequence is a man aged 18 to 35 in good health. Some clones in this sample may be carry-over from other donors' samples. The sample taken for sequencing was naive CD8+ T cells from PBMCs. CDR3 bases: TGCAGCGTTGATGAACAGCCCGGCAATGAGCAGTTCTTC. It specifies CSVDEQPGNEQFF.